The 31 T cell receptor beta chains reported below all come from one sample, sequenced in a study of T cell responses to AZD1222 COVID-19 vaccine. Method: immunoSEQ multiplex PCR; TCRdb's copy keeps in-frame clones and lacks some. In the table there are roughly 120,000 clones, 86% of which are singletons. The sequenced sample was peripheral blood, obtained on day 0 of AZD1222 vaccination. The receptors come from an adult in good health.

The chain employs TRBV10-3 and TRBJ1-6, with D maybe TRBD1 (5 bases). This CDR3 spans 14 amino acids. Per the germline V gene, CDR1 is ENHRY and CDR2 is SYGVKD. Trimming removed 6 bases from V and 10 bases from J, with 16 bases in between. In DNA, the CDR3 is TGTGCCATCAGCCGGGACGGAGTTTTATCACCCCTCCACTTT. This gives the protein CAISRDGVLSPLHF.

This sequence joins TRBV7-2 and TRBJ1-4, with 9 bases aligning to TRBD1. The V segment lost 5 bases and the J segment 4 bases; nucleotides outside the gene matches: 5. The CDR3 consists of 15 residues. Germline CDR1 is SGHTA and CDR2 is FQGNSA. The CDR3 DNA follows: TGTGCCAGCAGCCAATGGACAGGGGATAATGAAAAACTGTTTTTT. This translates into CASSQWTGDNEKLFF.

CDR3 loop: CASSHSRSWEQYF. DNA for the CDR3: TGTGCCAGCAGCCACTCCCGGAGCTGGGAGCAGTACTTC. The rearrangement uses TRBV5-4 and TRBJ2-7; D not resolved. The CDR3 has 13 residues. With 4 bases removed from V and 7 bases from J, the gap between germline ends came to 15 bases. In germline, CDR1 is SGHNT, CDR2 YYREEE (reference sequence).

This chain links TRBV19 with TRBJ2-1, with TRBD2 matching 7 bases. V gave up 10 bases and J gave up 0 bases; unmatched junction bases: 24. Germline V gives CDR1 LNHDA, CDR2 SQIVND (reference sequence). CDR3 length: 20 residues. CDR3 in amino acids: CANLLWNPGRAGSSYNEQFF. The CDR3 bases are TGTGCCAACCTCTTGTGGAACCCTGGCCGAGCGGGGAGCTCCTACAATGAGCAGTTCTTC. Based on the CDR3 plus reference TRBV19 and TRBJ2-1, the full variable domain is DGGITQSPKYLFRKEGQNVTLSCEQNLNHDAMYWYRQDPGQGLRLIYYSQIVNDFQKGDIAEGYSVSREKKESFPLTVTSAQKNPTAFYLCANLLWNPGRAGSSYNEQFFGPGTRLTVL.

The chain recombines TRBV7-8 with TRBJ2-7; 8 positions match TRBD2. Germline V gives CDR1 SGHVS, CDR2 FQNEAQ. Trimming removed 5 bases from V and 2 bases from J; junction bases left unmatched: 5. This CDR3 has 14 residues. This CDR3 reads CASSPGLAAYEQYF. The CDR3 DNA reads TGTGCCAGCAGCCCCGGACTAGCTGCCTACGAGCAGTACTTC.

This clone was found once. CDR3 coding DNA: TGCAGTGCAACGACAGAGACTGAAGCTTTCTTT. This sequence encodes CSATTETEAFF. The gene calls are TRBV20-1 and TRBJ1-1; D possibly corresponds to TRBD1 (5 bases). The CDR3 covers 11 residues. The germline V and J ends were trimmed by 6 bases and 5 bases, with 10 bases remaining between them. Germline V lookup: CDR1 DFQATT, CDR2 SNEGSKA (reference sequence).

This chain links TRBV4-1 with TRBJ1-6; D is undetermined. The CDR3 length is 13 residues. V gave up 1 base and J gave up 9 bases, with 7 bases separating them. The germline V gene has CDR1 MGHRA and CDR2 YSYEKL. In DNA form, the CDR3 reads TGCGCCAGCAGCCAAGTTGACGGTTCACCCCTCCACTTT. Translated, it gives CASSQVDGSPLHF.

The sample holds a few counts of this clone. J is TRBJ2-2 and V is TRBV11-2; maybe TRBD1 (5 bases). Germline CDR1 SGHAT, CDR2 FQNNGV. The germline V and J ends were trimmed by 2 bases and 6 bases, with 7 bases remaining between them. This CDR3 comprises 13 residues. This CDR3 is CASSLLGPGELFF. CDR3 DNA sequence: TGTGCCAGCAGCTTATTGGGGCCCGGGGAGCTGTTTTTT.

The chain links TRBV7-2 to TRBJ2-7, with D perhaps being TRBD1 or TRBD2 (5 bases each). V shed 4 bases and J shed 2 bases, with 12 bases lying between them. The CDR3 contains 14 residues. The germline V gene has CDR1 SGHTA and CDR2 FQGNSA. The CDR3 coding sequence is TGTGCCAGCAGCTACCGGGACGGCCCCTACGAGCAGTACTTC. Its translation is CASSYRDGPYEQYF.

J is TRBJ2-5 and V is TRBV19; 8 positions match TRBD2. CDR3 size: 14 residues. With V trimmed by 1 base and J by 5 bases, 3 bases remained unmatched. CDR1 and CDR2 (germline): LNHDA, SQIVND (reference sequence). The CDR3 loop reads CASSIGTSLETQYF. The CDR3 DNA reads TGTGCCAGTAGTATAGGGACTAGCCTCGAGACCCAGTACTTC.

This chain uses TRBV7-2 with TRBJ2-5; 8 bases fit TRBD1. The germline gives CDR1 SGHTA, CDR2 FQGNSA. J gave up 4 bases and V 5 bases, and 12 bases lay outside the gene matches. The CDR3 spans 16 residues. CDR3 in DNA: TGTGCCAGCAGCGCCCAGGGGGCCGGCGTACTAGAGACCCAGTACTTC. Its protein product is CASSAQGAGVLETQYF.

The chain joins TRBV19 to TRBJ2-5; TRBD1 is a possible D gene (6 bases). The CDR3 sequence is 15 residues long. The germline V gene has CDR1 LNHDA and CDR2 SQIVND (reference sequence). With 2 bases removed from V and 5 bases from J, the gap between germline ends came to 15 bases. The chain's CDR3 is CASSIQGGRRETQYF. CDR3 in DNA: TGTGCCAGTAGTATACAAGGGGGACGACGGGAGACCCAGTACTTC.

V is TRBV27 and J is TRBJ2-6; tentatively, D is TRBD2 (6 bases). This CDR3 is 17 amino acids long. V was pared by 3 bases and J by 0 bases, with 12 bases between. Germline lookup yields CDR1 MNHEY and CDR2 SMNVEV (reference sequence). The DNA of the CDR3 is TGTGCCAGCAGTTTTTGGGGCGGGGACTCTGGGGCCAACGTCCTGACTTTC. Translation: CASSFWGGDSGANVLTF. The entire variable domain, with the rest obtained from reference TRBV27 and TRBJ2-6, is as follows: EAQVTQNPRYLITVTGKKLTVTCSQNMNHEYMSWYRQDPGLGLRQIYYSMNVEVTDKGDVPEGYKVSRKEKRNFPLILESPSPNQTSLYFCASSFWGGDSGANVLTFGAGSRLTVL.

This chain links TRBV4-3 with TRBJ1-5; D gene unclear. The CDR3 is made up of 13 amino acids. The germline V gene encodes CDR1 LGHNA and CDR2 YSLEER. V dropped 0 bases and J dropped 7 bases, with 7 bases sitting between them. This CDR3 is CASSQDSVQPQHF. The CDR3 bases are TGCGCCAGCAGCCAAGATTCGGTCCAGCCCCAGCATTTT.

The chain carries TRBV7-8 and TRBJ1-1; 10 bases are shared with TRBD1. Germline V lookup: CDR1 SGHVS, CDR2 FQNEAQ. V dropped 5 bases and J dropped 0; count of bases not matched to a gene: 6. The CDR3 has 16 residues. This CDR3 is CASSRGQGGLNTEAFF. The CDR3 region has the DNA TGTGCCAGCAGCCGTGGACAGGGGGGATTGAACACTGAAGCTTTCTTT.

The table lists this clone with a count of one. The rearrangement joins TRBV19 to TRBJ1-1, with D possibly TRBD1 on 5 matching bases. Germline V CDR1 and CDR2: LNHDA, SQIVND (reference sequence). V lost 6 bases to trimming and J lost 0 bases, with 14 bases between them. This CDR3 is built from 15 residues. CDR3 bases: TGTGCCAGTAGCGGAGGGGCCAGGGTGAACACTGAAGCTTTCTTT. Amino acids: CASSGGARVNTEAFF.

The rearrangement links TRBV10-1 to TRBJ2-7; D is unresolved. Trimming shortened V by 2 bases and J by 3 bases, and 8 bases separated the two germline ends. Germline CDR1 is WNHNN and CDR2 is SYGVQD (reference sequence). This CDR3 has 13 amino acids. The DNA of the CDR3 is TGCGCCAGCAGTGAGCGGGCGGACTACGAGCAGTACTTC. It specifies CASSERADYEQYF.

The chain carries TRBV21-1 and TRBJ1-5; TRBD1 reflects the table's D call only, with no check against the DNA. TRBV21-1 is a pseudogene locus. This CDR3 has 15 residues. The CDR3 spells CASSSPGTGIQPQHF. The CDR3 DNA sequence: TGTGCCAGCAGCAGCCCGGGGACAGGGATTCAGCCCCAGCATTTT.

As DNA, the CDR3 is TGTGCCAGCAGCGTATTGTTCTCTGGAAACACCATATATTTT. Translation: CASSVLFSGNTIYF. The chain carries TRBV6-2 or TRBV6-3 and TRBJ1-3; no clear D. The CDR3 loop spans 14 amino acids. The ends were cut back, 6 bases at V and 0 bases at J, with 9 bases in the middle. The germline CDR1 and CDR2 sequences are MNHEY and SVGEGT.

The chain combines TRBV5-6 with TRBJ1-2, with a weak D call TRBD1 (5 bases). Germline V gene lookup returns CDR1 SGHDT and CDR2 YYEEEE. The CDR3 has 13 residues. Trimming took off 2 bases at V and 5 bases at J, with 10 bases between the two ends. Written as DNA, the CDR3 is TGTGCCAGCAGCTTAGACAGAAATTATGGCTACACCTTC. This gives the protein CASSLDRNYGYTF.

V gene TRBV5-1 combines with J gene TRBJ2-7; no clear D. Germline values: CDR1 SGHRS, CDR2 YFSETQ. The CDR3 consists of 14 residues. Trimming shortened V by 0 bases and J by 2 bases, and 9 bases separated the two germline ends. CDR3 DNA sequence: TGCGCCAGCAGCTTGGCCTATAGGCCCTACGAGCAGTACTTC. Protein: CASSLAYRPYEQYF.

This chain connects TRBV18 to TRBJ1-6; D remains unclear. The germline V gene encodes CDR1 KGHSH and CDR2 LQKENI. Between the trimmed V and J ends, which lost 5 bases and 5 bases, there was a span of 13 bases. The CDR3 is made up of 15 amino acids. DNA for the CDR3: TGTGCCAGCTCAAGCGGGAGGGTGGATAATTCACCCCTCCACTTT. It translates to CASSSGRVDNSPLHF. Full variable domain (remainder filled in from reference TRBV18 and TRBJ1-6): NAGVMQNPRHLVRRRGQEARLRCSPMKGHSHVYWYRQLPEEGLKFMVYLQKENIIDESGMPKERFSAEFPKEGPSILRIQQVVRGDSAAYFCASSSGRVDNSPLHFGNGTRLTVT.

V is TRBV6-2 or TRBV6-3 and J is TRBJ2-5; 9 positions agree with TRBD1. This CDR3 is 16 amino acids long. Germline V lookup: CDR1 MNHEY, CDR2 SVGEGT. V lost 5 bases, J lost 3 bases, and 10 bases stayed unmatched. CDR3 in DNA: TGTGCCAGCAGTAACCGGGACAGGGTTCGGGAAGAGACCCAGTACTTC. This encodes CASSNRDRVREETQYF.

This clone was recorded only once. The chain joins TRBV7-2 to TRBJ2-5, with unresolved D. The CDR3 loop spans 14 amino acids. Germline loops: CDR1 SGHTA, CDR2 FQGNSA. V dropped 1 base and J dropped 2 bases, with 8 bases sitting between them. Here the CDR3 reads CASSLVSGQETQYF. The CDR3, as DNA: TGTGCCAGCAGCTTAGTATCAGGACAAGAGACCCAGTACTTC.

The chain carries TRBV10-1 and TRBJ2-5; D gene unclear. Germline V gene sequence: CDR1 WNHNN, CDR2 SYGVQD (reference sequence). This CDR3 spans 15 amino acids. Trimming pared 2 bases from V and 5 bases from J, leaving 15 bases between. The CDR3 nucleotides read TGCGCCAGCAGTGAGAAGATGCCGGCGGTTGAGACCCAGTACTTC. Residues: CASSEKMPAVETQYF.

This clone was seen a single time. The chain couples TRBV27 to TRBJ1-1; TRBD1 aligns across 8 bases. Germline CDR1 and CDR2: MNHEY and SMNVEV (reference sequence). The trim removed 5 bases at V and 0 bases at J, leaving 11 bases unmatched. The CDR3 is 17 residues long. CDR3 nucleotide sequence: TGTGCCAGCAGTCCGCGACGAAGGACAGGGATGAACACTGAAGCTTTCTTT. It specifies CASSPRRRTGMNTEAFF.

The chain links TRBV5-6 to TRBJ1-1; 8 bases map to TRBD1. CDR3 length: 13 residues. Trimming at V came to 4 bases and at J to 10 bases, leaving 9 bases not matched to a gene. The germline V gene has CDR1 SGHDT and CDR2 YYEEEE. CDR3 in amino acids: CASSPSGDRSAFF. In DNA, the CDR3 is TGTGCCAGCAGCCCCTCGGGGGACAGGTCAGCTTTCTTT.

The CDR3 DNA reads TGTGCCAGCAGCCTGGACAGGGCAAATCAGCCCCAGCATTTT. Translating it yields CASSLDRANQPQHF. The V gene is TRBV7-8, the J gene TRBJ1-5, with 8 bases aligning to TRBD1. The trim removed 5 bases at V and 4 bases at J, leaving 4 bases unmatched. Germline V lookup: CDR1 SGHVS, CDR2 FQNEAQ. This CDR3 region has 14 residues.

The rearrangement joins TRBV20-1 to TRBJ2-1; TRBD2 is a possible D gene (5 bases). Germline CDR1 and CDR2: DFQATT and SNEGSKA (reference sequence). There are 10 residues in the CDR3. V lost 5 bases, J lost 10 bases, and 9 bases lay in between. CDR3 DNA sequence: TGCAGTGCTTTAATAGCGGAGCAGTTCTTC. This codes for CSALIAEQFF.

The J gene is TRBJ1-1, the V gene TRBV19, with D possibly matching TRBD1 (5 bases). This CDR3 region has 14 residues. Germline V gene data show CDR1 as LNHDA and CDR2 as SQIVND (reference sequence). V gave up 4 bases and J gave up 4 bases, with 13 bases separating them. The CDR3 DNA reads TGTGCCAGTAGTAACGCGGGGACGACCACTGAAGCTTTCTTT. Its translation: CASSNAGTTTEAFF.

The V call is TRBV27, the J call TRBJ1-1; D gene uncertain. The V gene's germline CDR1 is MNHEY and CDR2 SMNVEV (reference sequence). The CDR3 loop spans 12 amino acids. Trimming stripped 4 bases from V and 4 bases from J, with 7 bases between. In DNA, the CDR3 is TGTGCCAGCAGTTGGAGGTCCACTGAAGCTTTCTTT. Amino acid sequence: CASSWRSTEAFF.